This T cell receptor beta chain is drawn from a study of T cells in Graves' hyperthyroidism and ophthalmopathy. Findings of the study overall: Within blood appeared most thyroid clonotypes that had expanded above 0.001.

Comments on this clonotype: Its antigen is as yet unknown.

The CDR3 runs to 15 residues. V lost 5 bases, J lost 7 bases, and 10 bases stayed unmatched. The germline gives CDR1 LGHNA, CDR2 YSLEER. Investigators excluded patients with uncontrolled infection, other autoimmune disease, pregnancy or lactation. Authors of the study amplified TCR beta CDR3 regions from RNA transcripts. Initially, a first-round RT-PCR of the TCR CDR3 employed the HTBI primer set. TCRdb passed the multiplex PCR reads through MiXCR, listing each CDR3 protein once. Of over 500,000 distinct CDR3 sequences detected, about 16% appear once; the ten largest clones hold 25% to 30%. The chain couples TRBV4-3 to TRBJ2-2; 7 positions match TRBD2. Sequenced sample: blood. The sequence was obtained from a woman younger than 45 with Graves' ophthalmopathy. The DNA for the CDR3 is TGCGCCAGCAGCGTAGGACTAGGAACGGGCGGGGAGCTGTTTTTT. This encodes CASSVGLGTGGELFF.